This is a list of T cell receptor beta chains from one sample in a study of radiotherapy plus CTLA-4 blockade in lung cancer. Assay: immunoSEQ multiplex PCR; the TCRdb copy retains only in-frame clones and omits some. This repertoire shows about 59,000 clones, approximately 68% found once; its top ten account for about 8.5%. The sequencing used peripheral blood, collected from a patient treated with radiotherapy plus ipilimumab. The receptors shown here come from a human donor with non-small cell lung cancer whose response to radiotherapy plus ipilimumab could not be evaluated. Each CDR3 is given with its conserved first and last residue. Fields, in order: CDR3 length, D gene, clone size, J gene, V gene, CDR3 protein, CDR3 DNA. The D gene is left open where the match is weak. Clone size is not always given. Where it is, it says once, few, many or a class for expanded clones.

>15|-|-|TRBJ1-1|TRBV9
CASSVQATMDTEAFF
TGTGCCAGCAGCGTACAGGCCACGATGGACACTGAAGCTTTCTTT
>15|-|-|TRBJ2-3|TRBV6-1
CASSEGLGETDTQYF
TGTGCCAGCAGTGAAGGACTAGGTGAGACAGATACGCAGTATTTT
>13|-|-|TRBJ2-1|TRBV28
CASSRSSYNEQFF
TGTGCCAGCAGTAGGAGCTCCTACAATGAGCAGTTCTTC
>11|-|-|TRBJ2-7|TRBV6-1
CASSPGHEQYF
TGTGCCAGCAGTCCTGGCCACGAGCAGTACTTC
>15|TRBD2|-|TRBJ2-2|TRBV6-1
CASSGLAGYTGELFF
TGTGCCAGCAGTGGACTAGCGGGCTACACCGGGGAGCTGTTTTTT
>14|TRBD1|once|TRBJ2-2|TRBV28
CASITQGAAGELFF
TGTGCCAGCATCACACAGGGGGCTGCCGGGGAGCTGTTTTTT
>14|-|once|TRBJ1-2|TRBV19
CASSSNRDGYGYTF
TGTGCCAGTAGTTCCAACAGGGACGGCTATGGCTACACCTTC
>11|-|-|TRBJ1-1|TRBV6-5
CASSYGGRAFF
TGTGCCAGCAGTTACGGGGGGAGAGCTTTCTTT
>16|TRBD1|-|TRBJ1-4|TRBV5-1
CASSPGQGTTNEKLFF
TGCGCCAGCAGCCCAGGACAGGGAACAACTAATGAAAAACTGTTTTTT
>14|TRBD1|few|TRBJ1-6|TRBV6-1
CASSSDRALSPLHF
TGTGCCAGCAGCAGCGACAGGGCCTTATCACCCCTCCACTTT
>14|-|few|TRBJ1-1|TRBV6-6
CASSYSRGGTEAFF
TGTGCCAGCAGTTACTCGCGGGGGGGGACTGAAGCTTTCTTT
>16|TRBD2|-|TRBJ2-5|TRBV6-5
CASSSPGTSVGETQYF
TGTGCCAGCAGTTCACCGGGGACTAGCGTTGGAGAGACCCAGTACTTC
>15|-|few|TRBJ1-1|TRBV15
CATSRTQKGGTEAFF
TGTGCCACCAGCAGAACACAGAAAGGGGGAACTGAAGCTTTCTTT
>14|-|-|TRBJ2-3|TRBV9
CASSVAFRGDTQYF
TGTGCCAGCAGCGTAGCGTTTCGGGGAGATACGCAGTATTTT
>14|-|-|TRBJ2-1|TRBV11-2
CASSLAGVRNEQFF
TGTGCCAGCAGCTTAGCGGGAGTGCGAAATGAGCAGTTCTTC
>17|-|-|TRBJ2-7|TRBV21-1
CASSKGQLYLPSYEQYF
TGTGCCAGCAGCAAGGGACAGCTTTATTTGCCTTCCTACGAGCAGTACTTC